This passage covers 20 T cell receptor beta chains from one sample sequenced in a study of early T cells in non-severe SARS-CoV-2 infection. TCRdb ran MiXCR on the 5' RACE reads and lists one entry per CDR3 protein. The table lists fewer than 85,000 distinct CDR3 sequences, over 9% of them singletons. The specimen was whole blood, collected at baseline. The source is an adult who was a healthcare worker with PCR-confirmed SARS-CoV-2 infection or an uninfected control (not recorded which).

The rearrangement links TRBV7-8 to TRBJ1-3; D ambiguous. The CDR3 has 14 amino acids. Between the trimmed V and J ends, which lost 2 bases and 0 bases, there was a span of 5 bases. CDR1 is SGHVS, CDR2 FQNEAQ, per germline. DNA of the CDR3: TGTGCCAGCAGCTTAAAGCACTCTGGAAACACCATATATTTT. This encodes CASSLKHSGNTIYF.

The chain joins TRBV12-3 or TRBV12-4 to TRBJ2-1; no reliable D call. Deletions cut 6 bases from V and 7 bases from J, with 10 bases between. The CDR3 length is 12 residues. The CDR3 region is CASSPIRNEQFF. As DNA, the CDR3 is TGTGCCAGCAGCCCTATCAGGAATGAGCAGTTCTTC.

Many counts were recorded for this clonotype. The chain uses TRBV29-1 and TRBJ2-7; 12 bases agree with TRBD2. The germline V gene has CDR1 SQVTM and CDR2 ANQGSEA. The CDR3 is 15 amino acids. Trimming at V came to 4 bases and at J to 1 base, leaving 5 bases not matched to a gene. The CDR3 here is CSVAPGLAGSYEQYF. The CDR3 DNA reads as TGCAGCGTTGCCCCGGGACTAGCGGGTTCCTACGAGCAGTACTTC.

Details on this clonotype: Because the CDR3 is missing its conserved closing phenylalanine or tryptophan, this is likely a read error. V is TRBV11-2 and J is TRBJ2-6; perhaps TRBD1 as D (6 bases). Germline CDR1 and CDR2: SGHAT and FQNNGV. V gave up 5 bases and J gave up 0 bases, with 17 bases separating them. The CDR3 length is 18 residues. The CDR3 spells CASSTWGQGSSGANVLTS. For the CDR3, the DNA is TGTGCCAGCAGCACCTGGGGGCAGGGAAGCTCTGGGGCCAACGTCCTGACTTCC.

This chain joins TRBV20-1 and TRBJ2-7; D may be TRBD2 (6 bases). V lost 6 bases and J lost 6, with 18 bases in between. The germline gives CDR1 DFQATT, CDR2 SNEGSKA (reference sequence). CDR3 length: 13 amino acids. The CDR3 region is CSARRDSQTEQYF. The DNA for the CDR3 is TGCAGTGCGAGACGGGACTCTCAAACCGAGCAGTACTTC.

This clonotype has only a few counts. V and J are TRBV28 and TRBJ2-6; 8 bases match TRBD2. Per germline, CDR1 MDHEN and CDR2 SYDVKM. The CDR3 runs to 18 residues. J lost 1 base, V lost 6 bases, and 11 bases had no gene match. The CDR3 loop is CASSRNFGLASGANVLTF. CDR3 nucleotide sequence: TGTGCCAGCAGCCGGAACTTTGGACTAGCTTCTGGGGCCAACGTCCTGACTTTC.

A few counts support this clonotype. CDR3 bases: TGTGCCAGCAGCTTAGCTCCCACAGGGGGAAGTGGCTCACCCCTCCACTTT. Translating gives CASSLAPTGGSGSPLHF. This sequence joins TRBV13 and TRBJ1-6, with 8 bases that match TRBD1. Germline lookup yields CDR1 PRHDT and CDR2 FYEKMQ (reference sequence). J gave up 10 bases and V 1 base, and 12 bases lay outside the gene matches. The CDR3 length is 17 residues. The whole variable domain, remainder taken from reference TRBV13 and TRBJ1-6, is AAGVIQSPRHLIKEKRETATLKCYPIPRHDTVYWYQQGPGQDPQFLISFYEKMQSDKGSIPDRFSAQQFSDYHSELNMSSLELGDSALYFCASSLAPTGGSGSPLHFGNGTRLTVT.

This clonotype was counted many times. The chain links TRBV7-2 to TRBJ1-1; D possibly corresponds to TRBD1 (6 bases). Between the trimmed V and J ends, which lost 2 bases and 4 bases, there was a span of 8 bases. The germline CDR1 and CDR2 sequences are SGHTA and FQGNSA. The CDR3 totals 13 residues. CDR3: CASSLQGGTEAFF. CDR3 nucleotide sequence: TGTGCCAGCAGCTTACAAGGGGGCACTGAAGCTTTCTTT.

A few counts support this clonotype. The rearrangement uses TRBV4-3 and TRBJ1-2, with no clear D. V was pared by 0 bases and J by 5 bases, with 10 bases between. CDR3 length: 14 amino acids. Germline V gene sequence: CDR1 LGHNA, CDR2 YSLEER. The CDR3 region is CASSQDLGSYGYTF. In nucleotides, the CDR3 is TGCGCCAGCAGCCAAGATTTAGGGTCATATGGCTACACCTTC.

This clonotype was recorded at least ten times. The chain links TRBV12-3 or TRBV12-4 to TRBJ1-1; 7 bases map to TRBD1. CDR3 length: 15 amino acids. After removal of 6 bases from V and 6 bases from J, the junction contained 13 bases not matched to a gene. CDR3 in DNA: TGTGCCAGCAGGGCAGCGGACAGGCCCGACGCTGAAGCTTTCTTT. Translation: CASRAADRPDAEAFF.

This clonotype has more than one count but fewer than ten. The V call is TRBV12-5, the J call TRBJ1-1; D call uncertain. This CDR3 comprises 12 residues. Germline values: CDR1 LGHNT, CDR2 FRNRAP. V was clipped by 3 bases and J by 4 bases, with 6 bases between them. The CDR3 nucleotides are TGTGCTAGTGGTTTTGTCGGCACTGAAGCTTTCTTT. This encodes CASGFVGTEAFF. The entire variable domain, with the rest obtained from reference TRBV12-5 and TRBJ1-1, is as follows: DARVTQTPRHKVTEMGQEVTMRCQPILGHNTVFWYRQTMMQGLELLAYFRNRAPLDDSGMPKDRFSAEMPDATLATLKIQPSEPRDSAVYFCASGFVGTEAFFGQGTRLTVV.

This clonotype was recorded at least ten times. The V and J genes are TRBV9 and TRBJ2-2; possibly TRBD2 for D (5 bases). The CDR3 loop spans 16 amino acids. Germline loops: CDR1 SGDLS, CDR2 YYNGEE. V lost 4 bases and J lost 0, with 13 bases in between. The CDR3 bases are TGTGCCAGCAGCACCCGATGGGAGCCGAACACCGGGGAGCTGTTTTTT. This translates into CASSTRWEPNTGELFF.

This clonotype was found a few times. This chain links TRBV12-3 or TRBV12-4 with TRBJ2-2, with 7 bases that match TRBD1. V shed 6 bases and J 6 bases; nucleotides not matched to a gene: 10. The CDR3 is 15 amino acids. Here the CDR3 reads CASSPTGFVSGELFF. The CDR3 region has the DNA TGTGCCAGCAGCCCGACAGGGTTCGTTTCCGGGGAGCTGTTTTTT.

This clonotype turned up a few times. V usage is TRBV19 and J usage is TRBJ2-1; perhaps TRBD2 as D (5 bases). Germline loops: CDR1 LNHDA, CDR2 SQIVND (reference sequence). The CDR3 is 12 residues long. V was pared by 6 bases and J by 12 bases, with 15 bases between. This CDR3 reads CASSHSREGQFF. For the CDR3, the DNA is TGTGCCAGTAGCCATAGTCGGGAAGGGCAGTTCTTC. The full variable domain, rest sourced from reference TRBV19 and TRBJ2-1, is DGGITQSPKYLFRKEGQNVTLSCEQNLNHDAMYWYRQDPGQGLRLIYYSQIVNDFQKGDIAEGYSVSREKKESFPLTVTSAQKNPTAFYLCASSHSREGQFFGPGTRLTVL.

In DNA, the CDR3 is TGTGCCAGCAGCTTAGGGACAGGGGAGATTCAGTACTTC. Translating it yields CASSLGTGEIQYF. This chain links TRBV7-8 with TRBJ2-4, with 9 bases identical to TRBD1. J was trimmed by 10 bases and V by 1 base; bases with no gene match: 2. Germline V lookup: CDR1 SGHVS, CDR2 FQNEAQ. The CDR3 spans 13 residues.

This rearrangement joins TRBV3-1 to TRBJ1-6, with TRBD1 matching 10 bases. The CDR3 extends over 14 amino acids. Per the germline V gene, CDR1 is LGHDT and CDR2 is YNNKEL (reference sequence). J gave up 10 bases and V 6 bases, and 6 bases lay outside the gene matches. The CDR3 here is CASSLRDRGSPLHF. The CDR3 DNA reads as TGTGCCAGCAGTCTCCGGGACAGGGGATCACCCCTCCACTTT.

This clonotype was recorded a few times. This chain uses TRBV29-1 with TRBJ2-6; D remains unclear. Trimming pared 6 bases from V and 2 bases from J, leaving 8 bases between. CDR3 size: 13 residues. The germline CDR1 and CDR2 sequences are SQVTM and ANQGSEA. Here the CDR3 reads CSVWVAGANVLTF. CDR3 in DNA: TGCAGCGTGTGGGTTGCTGGGGCCAACGTCCTGACTTTC.

This clonotype was counted many times. The gene calls are TRBV11-2 and TRBJ2-2; TRBD1 aligns across 8 bases. This CDR3 region has 15 residues. Germline V CDR1 and CDR2: SGHAT, FQNNGV. J lost 5 bases, V lost 3 bases, and 5 bases had no gene match. The CDR3 nucleotides read TGTGCCAGCAGCTTCTGGACAGGGATGACCGGGGAGCTGTTTTTT. This encodes CASSFWTGMTGELFF.

This chain joins TRBV29-1 and TRBJ2-1; tentatively, D is TRBD1 or TRBD2 (6 bases each). The CDR3 loop spans 14 amino acids. V lost 4 bases, J lost 8 bases, and 18 bases lay in between. Germline V CDR1 and CDR2: SQVTM, ANQGSEA. Here the CDR3 reads CSVGGQRPGDEQFF. Here the CDR3 DNA reads TGCAGCGTTGGCGGACAGCGTCCGGGAGATGAGCAGTTCTTC.

This sequence joins TRBV6-5 and TRBJ2-7; D is possibly TRBD1 (6 bases). V lost 6 bases, J lost 4 bases, and 16 bases lay in between. Germline V gives CDR1 MNHEY, CDR2 SVGAGI. CDR3 length equals 14 residues. The CDR3 loop reads CASRRVQGPYEQYF. CDR3 in DNA: TGTGCCAGCAGGAGAGTACAGGGTCCTTACGAGCAGTACTTC.